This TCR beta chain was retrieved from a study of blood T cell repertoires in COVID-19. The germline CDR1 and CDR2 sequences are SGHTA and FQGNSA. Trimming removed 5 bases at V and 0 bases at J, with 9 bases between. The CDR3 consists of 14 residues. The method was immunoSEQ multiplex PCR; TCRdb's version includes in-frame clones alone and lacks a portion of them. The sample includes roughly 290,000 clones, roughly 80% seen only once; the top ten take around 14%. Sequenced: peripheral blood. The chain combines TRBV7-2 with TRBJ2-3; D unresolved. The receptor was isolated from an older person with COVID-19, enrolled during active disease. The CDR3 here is CASSPVASTDTQYF. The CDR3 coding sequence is TGTGCCAGCAGCCCTGTAGCTAGCACAGATACGCAGTATTTT.